Listed below are T cell receptor beta chains from one sample, sequenced in a study of blood T cell repertoires in COVID-19. TCRdb keeps only in-frame clones here, not all; method: immunoSEQ multiplex PCR. The table records 350,000 or so clones, over 70% of them present only once. Material for sequencing was peripheral blood. Receptors were obtained from a man aged 25-40 years with active or convalescent COVID-19. CDR3s include the opening cysteine and the closing phenylalanine or tryptophan. A D gene is named only where the DNA matches it firmly. Some rows mark clone size as missing; the rest say once, few, many or name a class of expanded clone.

V gene	J gene	clone size	D gene	CDR3 DNA	CDR3 protein
TRBV4-2	TRBJ2-2	NA	NA	TGTGCCAGCAACGTGGACAGCGCGAACACCGGGGAGCTGTTTTTT	CASNVDSANTGELFF
TRBV7-9	TRBJ2-5	NA	NA	TGTGCCAGCAGCTTAGTCGTGGAGACCCAGTACTTC	CASSLVVETQYF
TRBV7-3	TRBJ1-2	NA	NA	TGTGCCAGCAGCTTAATGCCAGGGCGTATGGGCTATGGCTACACCTTC	CASSLMPGRMGYGYTF
TRBV11-3	TRBJ1-1	NA	NA	TGTGCCAGCAGCTTCAACAGGGTTACTGAAGCTTTCTTT	CASSFNRVTEAFF
TRBV5-1	TRBJ1-1	NA	NA	TGCGCCAGCAGCTGGTCCGGGAACACTGAAGCTTTCTTT	CASSWSGNTEAFF
TRBV5-1	TRBJ2-1	NA	TRBD2	TGCGCCAGCAGCTCTAGCGGGGAAACCTCCTACAATGAGCAGTTCTTC	CASSSSGETSYNEQFF
TRBV3-1/TRBV3-2	TRBJ2-1	NA	TRBD2	TGTGCCAGCAGCCATTCCCTTAGCGGGACCGACAATGAGCAGTTCTTC	CASSHSLSGTDNEQFF
TRBV30	TRBJ2-3	NA	NA	TGTGCCGCCACCGGGGGTTGGACAGATACGCAGTATTTT	CAATGGWTDTQYF
TRBV13	TRBJ1-2	NA	NA	TGTGCCAGCAGCACGGGGGGTAGGAATGGCTACACCTTC	CASSTGGRNGYTF
TRBV5-1	TRBJ2-5	NA	TRBD1	TGCGCCAGCAGCTCGGGACAGGGCCGAGAGACCCAGTACTTC	CASSSGQGRETQYF
TRBV30	TRBJ1-2	once	NA	TGTGCCTGGAGTCGAACTGACAGACCAGTCTATGGCTACACCTTC	CAWSRTDRPVYGYTF
TRBV7-8	TRBJ2-3	once	TRBD2	TGTGCCAGCAGCCGGACTAGCGGGAGCTCGGGCACAGATACGCAGTATTTT	CASSRTSGSSGTDTQYF
TRBV5-4	TRBJ1-2	NA	TRBD1	TGTGCCAGCAGCTTGGGTACGGACAGGGGGCAGGGTGGCTACACCTTC	CASSLGTDRGQGGYTF
TRBV23-1	TRBJ2-5	NA	NA	TGCGCCAGCAGATCCCCCCGGGAACATTTTGAGGCCACGCAAGAGACCCAGTACTTC	CASRSPREHFEATQETQYF
TRBV4-3	TRBJ1-5	NA	NA	TGCGCCAGCAGCCAAGATCCCGGTAATCAGCCCCAGCATTTT	CASSQDPGNQPQHF
TRBV30	TRBJ2-1	NA	TRBD1	TGTGCCTGGGGGACAGGTCCCCACGGAGGGCAGTTCTTC	CAWGTGPHGGQFF
TRBV28	TRBJ1-4	NA	NA	TGTGCCAGCAGGGGACCGGCGGGGGCGGGTGAAAAACTGTTTTTT	CASRGPAGAGEKLFF
TRBV5-1	TRBJ1-2	NA	NA	TGCGCCAGCAGCTTGGAAACAGGGAATAACTATGGCTACACCTTC	CASSLETGNNYGYTF
TRBV19	TRBJ1-2	few	NA	TGTGCCAGTACCCAGGGGAGGGGATCAGATGGCTACACCTTC	CASTQGRGSDGYTF
TRBV10-3	TRBJ1-1	NA	NA	TGTGCCATCATGGACCCGGGGGGTGAAGCTTTCTTT	CAIMDPGGEAFF
TRBV9	TRBJ1-2	once	TRBD1	TGTGCCAGCACCTTGGGAAGGGACAGGGTCTATGGCTACACCTTC	CASTLGRDRVYGYTF
TRBV3-1/TRBV3-2	TRBJ2-5	few	TRBD2	TGTGCCAGCAGCCAACGGACTAGCGGGTTACACCAGTACTTC	CASSQRTSGLHQYF
TRBV7-9	TRBJ2-7	NA	NA	TGTGCCAGTGGCAGGGGCTCCTACGAGCAGTACTTC	CASGRGSYEQYF
TRBV14	TRBJ2-7	NA	NA	TGTGCCAGCAGCCAAAAAGGAGTTTCCTACGAGCAGTACTTC	CASSQKGVSYEQYF
TRBV27	TRBJ2-1	NA	NA	TGTGCCACGTGGAGAGGTATGGATGAGCAGTTCTTC	CATWRGMDEQFF
TRBV7-2	TRBJ1-4	NA	NA	TGTGCCAGCAGCTTAGGACAGCATAATGAAAAACTGTTTTTT	CASSLGQHNEKLFF
TRBV28	TRBJ2-1	NA	TRBD2	TGTGCCAGCAGTAGAGAGAGCGGGAGCTCCTACAATGAGCAGTTCTTC	CASSRESGSSYNEQFF
TRBV6-6	TRBJ2-5	NA	NA	TGTGCCAGCAGTTACGTCATCGGACTACCCTCAGGGACCCAGTACTTC	CASSYVIGLPSGTQYF
TRBV11-3	TRBJ1-2	NA	NA	TGTGCCAGCAGCGCCATCCGAGACTCTTATCGGGTGGGCTACACCTTC	CASSAIRDSYRVGYTF
TRBV28	TRBJ2-3	NA	NA	TGTGCCAGCAGTTTTACGCCGAGGGCAGATACGCAGTATTTT	CASSFTPRADTQYF
TRBV18	TRBJ2-7	NA	NA	TGTGCCAGCTCACCGGAGGAAAAGGACTACGAGCAGTACTTC	CASSPEEKDYEQYF
TRBV7-9	TRBJ1-2	NA	NA	TGTGCCAGCAGCTTAGGAGGAAATGGCTACACCTTC	CASSLGGNGYTF
TRBV3-1/TRBV3-2	TRBJ2-2	NA	TRBD1	TGTGCCAGCAGCCAAGGGGGACAGACCTACACCGGGGAGCTGTTTTTT	CASSQGGQTYTGELFF
TRBV7-2	TRBJ1-2	NA	TRBD1	TGTGCCAGCAGTCCCACTGACAGGGTCTATGGCTACACCTTC	CASSPTDRVYGYTF
TRBV24-1	TRBJ2-7	NA	TRBD1	TGTGCCACCAGTGAAGGGACAGTCTCCTACGAGCAGTACTTC	CATSEGTVSYEQYF
TRBV5-1	TRBJ2-7	NA	TRBD2	TGCGCCAGCAGCCTAAGCGGGGGGGTAAACGAGCAGTACTTC	CASSLSGGVNEQYF
TRBV27	TRBJ2-7	few	TRBD2	TGTGCCAGCAGCGCGGGGGGGGGCACGTACGAGCAGTACTTC	CASSAGGGTYEQYF
TRBV19	TRBJ1-2	NA	TRBD1	TGTGCCAGTACCCGGACAGGGGACTATGGCTACACCTTC	CASTRTGDYGYTF
TRBV13	TRBJ2-7	NA	NA	TGTGCCAGCAGCTTACGGGACTTACCCTACGAGCAGTACTTC	CASSLRDLPYEQYF
TRBV28	TRBJ1-2	NA	NA	TGTGCCAGCAGTATGGGTAGTAACTATGGCTACGCCTTC	CASSMGSNYGYAF
TRBV7-3	TRBJ2-7	NA	TRBD1	TGTGCCAGCAGCTTGACGCGGACAGGGCGGAACGAGCAGTACTTC	CASSLTRTGRNEQYF
TRBV5-1	TRBJ2-7	NA	TRBD2	TGCGCCAGCAGCCCTGGACTAGCTGGTTGGGACGAGCAGTACTTC	CASSPGLAGWDEQYF
TRBV3-1/TRBV3-2	TRBJ2-5	NA	NA	TGTGCCAGCAGCCGAGAGGGGGTGCGGGGGACCGCCGAGACCCAGTACTTC	CASSREGVRGTAETQYF
TRBV20-1	TRBJ1-1	NA	NA	TGCAGTGCTACTCTCGGGATAGAAGCTTTCTTT	CSATLGIEAFF
TRBV14	TRBJ2-7	NA	NA	TGTGCCAGCAGCCTAGCTGGGTCCATGGTCTACGAGCAGTACTTC	CASSLAGSMVYEQYF
TRBV9	TRBJ2-3	NA	NA	TGTGCCAGCAATAGGGGCCTAGTCACAGATACGCAGTATTTT	CASNRGLVTDTQYF
TRBV7-2	TRBJ2-1	many	TRBD2	TGTGCCACAAAGAGCGGGAGGGTCGACAATGAGCAGTTCTTC	CATKSGRVDNEQFF